These 17 T cell receptor beta chains came from one sample sequenced in a study of cytomegalovirus exposure and HLA in healthy donors. 60 Vbeta and 13 Jbeta primers were used in PCR. TCRdb's table, derived via immunoSEQ multiplex PCR, lists solely in-frame clones and lacks some. The repertoire consists of 180,000 or so clones, with more than 75% occurring once and the leading ten covering 2% to 2.5%. Sequencing was performed on PBMCs. These receptor sequences come from a woman aged 30 to 39 in good health and CMV-seropositive.

The V and J genes are TRBV5-1 and TRBJ1-1; D unclear. The V and J ends lost 0 bases and 5 bases respectively, with 5 bases between them. Germline-derived CDR1 and CDR2 are SGHRS and YFSETQ. The CDR3 has 12 residues. The CDR3 here is CASSLDRTEAFF. In DNA, the CDR3 is TGCGCCAGCAGCTTGGATCGGACTGAAGCTTTCTTT.

The rearrangement links TRBV13 to TRBJ1-1; D possibly corresponds to TRBD1 (6 bases). The CDR3 runs 13 residues. CDR1 and CDR2 (germline): PRHDT, FYEKMQ (reference sequence). The V and J ends lost 9 bases and 8 bases respectively, with 19 bases between them. The CDR3 DNA reads TGTGCCAGTGGAACAGGACAGCTTAGGGAAGCTTTCTTT. As protein: CASGTGQLREAFF.

There are a few counts of this clone. The chain combines TRBV6-4 with TRBJ2-3; D not resolved. This CDR3 spans 13 amino acids. Germline CDR1 and CDR2: MRHNA and SNTAGT. V lost 4 bases and J lost 4, with 9 bases in between. The DNA of the CDR3 is TGTGCCAGCAGTGGAGACTGGGCAGATACGCAGTATTTT. This sequence encodes CASSGDWADTQYF.

This sequence joins TRBV19 and TRBJ1-5; D call uncertain. Trimming left V 5 bases short and J 0 bases short, with 14 bases between. Per germline, CDR1 LNHDA and CDR2 SQIVND (reference sequence). The CDR3 totals 16 residues. CDR3 loop: CASSPAAYYSNQPQHF. The CDR3 region has the DNA TGTGCCAGTAGTCCTGCAGCGTACTATAGCAATCAGCCCCAGCATTTT.

This clone was seen only once. The J gene is TRBJ2-5, the V gene TRBV9, with TRBD1 matching over 9 bases. The J call is uncertain, as TRBJ2-7 better fits the DNA end. Germline V gives CDR1 SGDLS, CDR2 YYNGEE. The CDR3 is 15 amino acids. The CDR3 region is CASSVGTGSYHEQYF. CDR3 coding DNA: TGTGCCAGCAGCGTGGGGACAGGGTCATATCACGAGCAGTACTTC.

V is TRBV7-9 and J is TRBJ2-5; 15 nucleotides match TRBD2. This CDR3 contains 19 residues. V dropped 1 base and J dropped 4; count of bases not matched to a gene: 10. CDR1 SEHNR and CDR2 FQNEAQ come from the germline V gene (reference sequence). The CDR3 here is CASSLVSGLAGGRGETQYF. DNA of the CDR3: TGTGCCAGCAGCTTAGTTTCGGGACTAGCGGGGGGCCGGGGAGAGACCCAGTACTTC.

This clone was recorded only once. The chain is built from TRBV7-2 and TRBJ2-7; 7 bases line up with TRBD1. CDR1 is SGHTA, CDR2 FQGNSA, per germline. This CDR3 is 17 amino acids long. V dropped 4 bases and J dropped 1; count of bases not matched to a gene: 13. The CDR3 reads CASSYFLQGLGSYEQYF. DNA for the CDR3: TGTGCCAGCAGCTACTTCCTACAGGGGTTAGGTTCCTACGAGCAGTACTTC.

The chain joins TRBV28 to TRBJ2-7, with unresolved D. The CDR3 contains 15 residues. V was cut by 4 bases and J by 0 bases, with 13 bases left in between. The germline V gene has CDR1 MDHEN and CDR2 SYDVKM. CDR3 loop: CASSSYLDNSYEQYF. CDR3 DNA sequence: TGTGCCAGCAGTTCGTATCTTGACAACTCCTACGAGCAGTACTTC.

The chain has TRBV6-1 and TRBJ2-3, with 8 bases aligning to TRBD1. The CDR3 covers 17 residues. V lost 3 bases to trimming and J lost 1 base; unmatched junction nucleotides: 9. Germline lookup yields CDR1 MNHNS and CDR2 SASEGT. The CDR3 sequence: CASSDESQGAGTDTQYF. In nucleotides, the CDR3 is TGTGCCAGCAGTGACGAATCGCAGGGGGCGGGCACAGATACGCAGTATTTT.

V is TRBV4-3 and J is TRBJ2-7; 7 nucleotides match TRBD1. Trimming took 2 bases from V and 2 from J; bases not matched to a gene: 18. The CDR3 is 19 amino acids. Germline V gene data show CDR1 as LGHNA and CDR2 as YSLEER. The CDR3 loop is CASSQKILSGQGGTYEQYF. In DNA form, the CDR3 reads TGCGCCAGCAGCCAAAAAATACTCTCAGGGCAAGGGGGCACCTACGAGCAGTACTTC.

This chain uses TRBV28 with TRBJ1-4; D uncertain. The CDR3 covers 18 residues. Germline V CDR1 and CDR2: MDHEN, SYDVKM. Trimming pared 7 bases from V and 0 bases from J, leaving 21 bases between. CDR3 sequence reads: CASISGRERGSTNEKLFF. CDR3 DNA: TGTGCCAGCATCTCAGGCCGGGAACGCGGCTCAACTAATGAAAAACTGTTTTTT. Based on the CDR3 plus reference TRBV28 and TRBJ1-4, the full variable domain is DVKVTQSSRYLVKRTGEKVFLECVQDMDHENMFWYRQDPGLGLRLIYFSYDVKMKEKGDIPEGYSVSREKKERFSLILESASTNQTSMYLCASISGRERGSTNEKLFFGSGTQLSVL.

The chain is built from TRBV11-2 and TRBJ2-1, with 9 bases identical to TRBD2. After removal of 0 bases from V and 6 bases from J, the junction contained 12 bases not matched to a gene. Germline values: CDR1 SGHAT, CDR2 FQNNGV. The CDR3 loop spans 18 amino acids. DNA of the CDR3: TGTGCCAGCAGCTTAGATAACCTCCGCGGGGGGGCCGGCAATGAGCAGTTCTTC. Amino acid sequence: CASSLDNLRGGAGNEQFF.

This chain uses TRBV19 with TRBJ1-2; D is possibly TRBD1 (5 bases). This CDR3 contains 12 residues. Trimming took 4 bases from V and 4 from J, leaving 7 bases between them. Germline CDR1 reads LNHDA; CDR2 reads SQIVND (reference sequence). CDR3 coding DNA: TGTGCCAGTAGTAATCAGGGCTATGGCTACACCTTC. The encoded protein is CASSNQGYGYTF.

The chain is built from TRBV27 and TRBJ2-1; D is unclear. This CDR3 contains 14 residues. CDR1 and CDR2 from the germline V gene are MNHEY and SMNVEV (reference sequence). V dropped 6 bases and J dropped 9 bases, with 18 bases sitting between them. The CDR3 bases are TGTGCCAGCAGGACCCATCCAGGCGTGGGTGAGCAGTTCTTC. This gives the protein CASRTHPGVGEQFF.

V usage is TRBV5-6 and J usage is TRBJ2-3, with 15 bases aligning to TRBD2. The CDR3 is made up of 17 amino acids. J was trimmed by 1 base and V by 2 bases; bases with no gene match: 2. The germline CDR1 and CDR2 sequences are SGHDT and YYEEEE. DNA of the CDR3: TGTGCCAGCAGCTTCGGACTAGCGGGGGGGCGCACAGATACGCAGTATTTT. Protein product: CASSFGLAGGRTDTQYF.

This chain uses TRBV19 with TRBJ1-5; D perhaps matches TRBD1 (5 bases). The ends were cut back, 5 bases at V and 3 bases at J, with 14 bases in the middle. The CDR3 covers 15 residues. Germline lookup yields CDR1 LNHDA and CDR2 SQIVND (reference sequence). The CDR3 DNA sequence: TGTGCCAGTAGTTCCGGGGGGGGGTACAATCAGCCCCAGCATTTT. It specifies CASSSGGGYNQPQHF.

The rearrangement uses TRBV6-1 and TRBJ1-6, with D possibly matching TRBD1 (5 bases). CDR1 MNHNS and CDR2 SASEGT come from the germline V gene. V shed 4 bases and J shed 7 bases, with 20 bases lying between them. The CDR3 is made up of 17 amino acids. CDR3 DNA: TGTGCCAGCAGTGGGGGGGGAGGGCAGGGCCTAAATTCACCCCTCCACTTT. Protein product: CASSGGGGQGLNSPLHF.